The 3 T cell receptor beta chains reported below all come from one sample, sequenced in a study of T cell changes during pregnancy in multiple sclerosis. Here immunoSEQ multiplex PCR was the method, and the copy in TCRdb shows in-frame clones only, minus some. The sample includes approximately 57,000 clones, about 90% of them seen just once. The sequencing used CD4+ T cells from peripheral blood mononuclear cells, collected in the second trimester of pregnancy. The receptor set was obtained from a female donor with multiple sclerosis, enrolled in a pregnancy study.

This chain links TRBV30 with TRBJ2-1; 9 nucleotides align to TRBD2. This CDR3 has 14 amino acids. The trim removed 2 bases at V and 9 bases at J, leaving 8 bases unmatched. Germline CDR1 GTSNPN, CDR2 SVGIG (reference sequence). CDR3 region: CAWSLLAGRGEQFF. The CDR3 coding sequence is TGTGCCTGGAGTCTCCTAGCGGGACGTGGTGAGCAGTTCTTC.

The rearrangement joins TRBV11-3 to TRBJ2-1; 7 positions agree with TRBD2. Unmatched junction bases numbered 14, after V lost 1 base and J lost 8 bases. CDR3 size: 17 residues. Germline V gives CDR1 SGHNT, CDR2 YENEEA. The CDR3: CASSLGIGLVNQDEQFF. The CDR3 DNA sequence: TGTGCCAGCAGCTTAGGTATTGGACTAGTGAACCAGGATGAGCAGTTCTTC.

This clone appeared once. The genes are TRBV10-3 and TRBJ1-3, with 9 positions matching TRBD1. Per germline, CDR1 ENHRY and CDR2 SYGVKD. Germline trimming cut 7 bases from V and 4 bases from J; bases unmatched to any gene: 14. The CDR3 is 17 amino acids. The CDR3 sequence is CAIKGDTGGSSGNTIYF. In nucleotides, the CDR3 is TGTGCCATCAAGGGAGATACAGGGGGCTCCTCCGGAAACACCATATATTTT.